This is a list of T cell receptor beta chains from one sample in a study of T cell responses to AZD1222 COVID-19 vaccine. Sequencing used immunoSEQ multiplex PCR; TCRdb keeps in-frame clones, though not all of them. The sample carries 100,000 to 150,000 clones, around 83% recorded once. Sequenced here: peripheral blood, sampled 28 days after the second AZD1222 dose. The receptors derive from an adult who received the AZD1222 COVID-19 vaccine. The CDR3 runs from the conserved cysteine through the conserved F or W. D genes are given only for firm matches. Not all rows give a size; the values are once, few, many and, for expanded clones, a class.

j_gene | v_gene | d_gene | abundance | CDR3aa | CDR3nt
TRBJ2-7 | TRBV10-2 | . | . | CASSQRNTAYEQYF | TGCGCCAGCAGCCAGAGGAACACCGCCTACGAGCAGTACTTC
TRBJ2-2 | TRBV10-2 | . | . | CASSESYTGELFF | TGCGCCAGCAGTGAGTCCTACACCGGGGAGCTGTTTTTT
TRBJ2-7 | TRBV4-1 | . | . | CASSQDMGAYEQYF | TGCGCCAGCAGCCAAGATATGGGCGCCTACGAGCAGTACTTC
TRBJ2-1 | TRBV19 | . | . | CASNSGHSLQDEQFF | TGTGCCAGTAATAGCGGTCATAGCCTACAAGATGAGCAGTTCTTC
TRBJ1-1 | TRBV19 | . | . | CASSTGLNTEAFF | TGTGCCAGTAGTACGGGCCTCAACACTGAAGCTTTCTTT
TRBJ1-4 | TRBV24-1 | TRBD1 | . | CATSAGTGNEKLFF | TGTGCCACCAGTGCCGGGACAGGAAATGAAAAACTGTTTTTT
TRBJ1-5 | TRBV7-2 | . | . | CASSGDSNQPQHF | TGTGCCAGCAGTGGGGACAGCAATCAGCCCCAGCATTTT
TRBJ1-5 | TRBV18 | . | few | CASSQDGSNQPQHF | TGTGCCAGCTCACAGGACGGAAGCAATCAGCCCCAGCATTTT
TRBJ2-7 | TRBV2 | TRBD1 | . | CASSRGDRGHEQYF | TGTGCCAGCTCTAGAGGGGACAGGGGCCACGAGCAGTACTTC
TRBJ2-2 | TRBV5-1 | . | . | CASTSYNGAGELFF | TGCGCCAGCACCTCCTACAACGGGGCCGGGGAGCTGTTTTTT
TRBJ1-5 | TRBV7-2 | TRBD1 | . | CASSRDRGEPQHF | TGTGCCAGCAGCCGAGACAGGGGGGAGCCCCAGCATTTT
TRBJ1-3 | TRBV28 | TRBD1 | . | CASSDRGDYPIYF | TGTGCCAGCAGCGACAGGGGAGATTACCCCATATATTTT
TRBJ2-5 | TRBV27 | TRBD2 | . | CASRRLAGTRETQYF | TGTGCCAGCAGAAGACTAGCGGGTACCAGAGAGACCCAGTACTTC
TRBJ2-7 | TRBV11-1 | . | few | CASSFTSSYEQYF | TGTGCCAGCAGCTTTACTTCCTCCTACGAGCAGTACTTC
TRBJ2-1 | TRBV9 | . | . | CASSPSGVNEQFF | TGTGCCAGCAGCCCTTCGGGTGTCAATGAGCAGTTCTTC
TRBJ1-1 | TRBV5-6 | . | . | CASSLKSGMWNTEAFF | TGTGCCAGCAGCTTGAAGTCAGGGATGTGGAACACTGAAGCTTTCTTT
TRBJ2-1 | TRBV4-1 | . | . | CASSDLDEQFF | TGCGCCAGCAGCGACTTAGATGAGCAGTTCTTC
TRBJ1-2 | TRBV3-1/TRBV3-2 | . | . | CASSQDGSPWDGYTF | TGTGCCAGCAGCCAGGATGGCAGCCCCTGGGATGGCTACACCTTC
TRBJ1-5 | TRBV27 | . | . | CASSPGDGSNQPQHF | TGTGCCAGCAGCCCAGGGGACGGAAGCAATCAGCCCCAGCATTTT
TRBJ2-7 | TRBV18 | TRBD1 | . | CASSPGTAFSYEQYF | TGTGCCAGCTCACCCGGGACAGCCTTCTCCTACGAGCAGTACTTC
TRBJ1-6 | TRBV30 | TRBD1 | . | CAAGARTGARCAYNSPLHF | TGTGCCGCGGGGGCTCGGACAGGGGCGAGGTGCGCCTATAATTCACCCCTCCACTTT
TRBJ1-6 | TRBV27 | . | . | CASSLSSQGISPLHF | TGTGCCAGCAGTTTATCGTCACAGGGAATCTCACCCCTCCACTTT
TRBJ1-1 | TRBV10-3 | . | . | CATRDSVNTEAFF | TGTGCCACTCGGGACTCCGTGAACACTGAAGCTTTCTTT
TRBJ2-5 | TRBV18 | . | . | CASGGQETQYF | TGTGCCAGCGGGGGTCAAGAGACCCAGTACTTC
TRBJ1-1 | TRBV5-5 | . | . | CASSLVAHWNTEAFF | TGTGCCAGCAGCTTGGTAGCACATTGGAACACTGAAGCTTTCTTT
TRBJ2-7 | TRBV28 | TRBD1 | . | CASYGTGGRYEQYF | TGTGCCAGTTACGGGACAGGGGGCAGATACGAGCAGTACTTC
TRBJ1-2 | TRBV19 | . | . | CASSQSRINYGYTF | TGTGCCAGTAGTCAGAGCAGAATTAACTATGGCTACACCTTC
TRBJ1-5 | TRBV5-6 | . | . | CASSLGNQPQHF | TGTGCCAGCAGCTTGGGCAATCAGCCCCAGCATTTT
TRBJ2-1 | TRBV29-1 | . | . | CSVESWGNEQFF | TGCAGCGTTGAGAGTTGGGGTAATGAGCAGTTCTTC
TRBJ1-2 | TRBV7-2 | . | . | CASSLARPNYGYTF | TGTGCCAGCAGCTTAGCGCGACCGAACTATGGCTACACCTTC
TRBJ2-3 | TRBV19 | TRBD2 | . | CASSPRGLAGPEVDTQYF | TGTGCCAGTAGTCCCCGGGGACTAGCGGGGCCCGAGGTAGATACGCAGTATTTT
TRBJ1-2 | TRBV5-6 | . | . | CASSLYNNYGYTF | TGTGCCAGCAGCTTGTACAATAACTATGGCTACACCTTC
TRBJ1-1 | TRBV19 | . | . | CASSIDPNPNTEAFF | TGTGCCAGTAGTATAGATCCAAACCCGAACACTGAAGCTTTCTTT
TRBJ1-2 | TRBV27 | . | . | CASKAGAQPRYGYTF | TGTGCCAGCAAGGCAGGGGCTCAGCCCAGATATGGCTACACCTTC
TRBJ1-4 | TRBV4-2 | TRBD1 | few | CASSPGQGAAEKLFF | TGTGCCAGCAGCCCTGGACAGGGCGCTGCTGAAAAACTGTTTTTT
TRBJ2-5 | TRBV2 | . | . | CASSADTAGTQYF | TGTGCCAGCAGTGCCGACACGGCTGGGACCCAGTACTTC
TRBJ1-2 | TRBV11-2 | TRBD1 | . | CASSPRGPVGYGYTF | TGTGCCAGCAGCCCCAGGGGGCCGGTGGGATATGGCTACACCTTC
TRBJ1-5 | TRBV28 | TRBD1 | . | CASSGQGISFAPNQPQHF | TGTGCCAGCTCGGGACAGGGGATCTCGTTTGCCCCCAATCAGCCCCAGCATTTT
TRBJ1-5 | TRBV28 | . | few | CASTETTPGRRDLYSNQPQHF | TGTGCCAGCACCGAGACAACCCCGGGACGGAGAGACCTATATAGCAATCAGCCCCAGCATTTT
TRBJ2-7 | TRBV6-2/TRBV6-3 | TRBD2 | . | CASSPSGGADEQYF | TGTGCCAGCAGCCCTAGCGGGGGGGCGGACGAGCAGTACTTC